Listed here are 27 T cell receptor beta chains from one sample, sequenced in a study of blood T cell repertoires in COVID-19. This table comes from immunoSEQ multiplex PCR, and its TCRdb copy is limited to in-frame clones, with some not included. The data show about 150,000 clones, with about 89% seen just once and 5.5% to 7.5% held by the top ten. The sequenced sample was peripheral blood. The source is a man older than 75 with acute or convalescent COVID-19.

The chain combines TRBV9 with TRBJ1-6, with D perhaps matching TRBD1 (6 bases). In germline, CDR1 is SGDLS, CDR2 YYNGEE. This CDR3 is built from 15 residues. V lost 0 bases and J lost 7, with 11 bases in between. In DNA form, the CDR3 reads TGTGCCAGCAGCGTAGGGCGGGGGCGGAATTCACCCCTCCACTTT. Amino acid sequence: CASSVGRGRNSPLHF. The whole variable domain, remainder taken from reference TRBV9 and TRBJ1-6, is DSGVTQTPKHLITATGQRVTLRCSPRSGDLSVYWYQQSLDQGLQFLIQYYNGEERAKGNILERFSAQQFPDLHSELNLSSLELGDSALYFCASSVGRGRNSPLHFGNGTRLTVT.

This chain uses TRBV10-3 with TRBJ1-1; 7 nucleotides line up with TRBD1. Germline CDR1 is ENHRY and CDR2 is SYGVKD. The junction had 7 bases not matched to a gene; V was cut back by 6 bases and J by 3 bases. CDR3 length: 14 amino acids. The CDR3 loop reads CAISLTGQDTEAFF. DNA of the CDR3: TGTGCCATCAGCCTGACAGGGCAGGACACTGAAGCTTTCTTT.

J is TRBJ1-1 and V is TRBV28; D gene uncertain. The V gene's germline CDR1 is MDHEN and CDR2 SYDVKM. V lost 4 bases to trimming and J lost 1 base, with 16 bases between them. The CDR3 consists of 16 residues. DNA for the CDR3: TGTGCCAGCAGTTCCCCCCCCCGGAGAAAGAACACTGAAGCTTTCTTT. Amino acid sequence: CASSSPPRRKNTEAFF.

This chain uses TRBV3-1 (or the pseudogene TRBV3-2) with TRBJ2-1; no clear D. Germline lookup yields CDR1 LGHDT and CDR2 YNNKEL (reference sequence). The CDR3 extends over 14 amino acids. The ends were cut back, 0 bases at V and 9 bases at J, with 12 bases in the middle. The CDR3 sequence: CASSQEAGPGEQFF. CDR3 sequence (DNA): TGTGCCAGCAGCCAAGAGGCAGGCCCCGGTGAGCAGTTCTTC.

CDR3 region: CAISESSSGGTDTQYF. For the CDR3, the DNA is TGTGCCATCAGTGAGTCATCTAGCGGAGGCACAGATACGCAGTATTTT. The chain joins TRBV10-3 to TRBJ2-3, with 7 bases identical to TRBD2. The germline V gene encodes CDR1 ENHRY and CDR2 SYGVKD. The junction had 4 bases not matched to a gene; V was cut back by 0 bases and J by 1 base. CDR3 length: 16 amino acids.

This clone came up a few times. The V call is TRBV9, the J call TRBJ2-5, with 9 bases aligning to TRBD1. CDR3 length equals 16 residues. CDR1 and CDR2 from the germline V gene are SGDLS and YYNGEE. The J segment lost 2 bases and the V segment lost 0 bases, leaving 5 bases of the junction unmatched. The CDR3 nucleotides read TGTGCCAGCAGCGTAGCTACGGGACAGGGTCAAGAGACCCAGTACTTC. It encodes CASSVATGQGQETQYF.

This chain links TRBV4-1 with TRBJ2-1, with a weak D call TRBD2 (6 bases). Germline CDR1 reads MGHRA; CDR2 reads YSYEKL. Trimming pared 1 base from V and 10 bases from J, leaving 20 bases between. The CDR3 is 16 amino acids. The CDR3 nucleotides read TGCGCCAGCAGCCAAGGCCCCACACTAGCTTTCAGGGAGCAGTTCTTC. It is translated as CASSQGPTLAFREQFF.

The V gene is TRBV28, the J gene TRBJ2-3; maybe TRBD2 (5 bases). Germline CDR1 MDHEN, CDR2 SYDVKM. This CDR3 is 13 amino acids long. V was clipped by 10 bases and J by 0 bases, with 11 bases between them. DNA for the CDR3: TGTGCCATCCTGAGGACTAGCACAGATACGCAGTATTTT. It yields the protein CAILRTSTDTQYF.

The V call is TRBV19, the J call TRBJ1-1; perhaps TRBD1 as D (5 bases). With 9 bases removed from V and 4 bases from J, the gap between germline ends came to 15 bases. The CDR3 is 13 amino acids. Per the germline V gene, CDR1 is LNHDA and CDR2 is SQIVND (reference sequence). The chain's CDR3 is CASQGLSFTEAFF. CDR3 coding DNA: TGTGCCAGCCAGGGTCTGTCTTTCACTGAAGCTTTCTTT. Looking up the rest from reference TRBV19 and TRBJ1-1 gives the full variable domain: DGGITQSPKYLFRKEGQNVTLSCEQNLNHDAMYWYRQDPGQGLRLIYYSQIVNDFQKGDIAEGYSVSREKKESFPLTVTSAQKNPTAFYLCASQGLSFTEAFFGQGTRLTVV.

This clone was counted between two and nine times. V and J are TRBV28 and TRBJ1-2; D not resolved. Germline CDR1 is MDHEN and CDR2 is SYDVKM. Trimming shortened V by 5 bases and J by 4 bases, and 23 bases separated the two germline ends. This CDR3 contains 17 residues. CDR3 sequence: CASSMVAAMNPSYGYTF. The DNA for the CDR3 is TGTGCCAGCAGTATGGTAGCCGCAATGAACCCAAGCTATGGCTACACCTTC.

This chain connects TRBV7-2 to TRBJ1-5; 7 nucleotides agree with TRBD1. Losses at the gene ends were 5 bases for V and 4 bases for J; bases not matched to a gene: 8. The germline CDR1 and CDR2 sequences are SGHTA and FQGNSA. The CDR3 spans 15 residues. The CDR3 nucleotides are TGTGCCAGCAGCCTGGTGACAGGGTCTAATCAGCCCCAGCATTTT. Residues: CASSLVTGSNQPQHF.

This clone was observed once. The V and J genes are TRBV29-1 and TRBJ2-5, with 11 bases identical to TRBD2. V lost 7 bases to trimming and J lost 5 bases; unmatched junction nucleotides: 15. The CDR3 covers 16 residues. The germline V gene encodes CDR1 SQVTM and CDR2 ANQGSEA. The CDR3 spells CSANGGLAGGSETQYF. In DNA form, the CDR3 reads TGCAGCGCAAACGGAGGGCTAGCGGGGGGCAGTGAGACCCAGTACTTC.

V is TRBV28 and J is TRBJ1-2; TRBD1 matches at 7 bases. The CDR3 is 15 amino acids. J lost 4 bases, V lost 2 bases, and 7 bases had no gene match. Germline V gene data show CDR1 as MDHEN and CDR2 as SYDVKM. Here the CDR3 reads CASSLGGGWSYGYTF. The CDR3 nucleotides are TGTGCCAGCAGTTTAGGAGGGGGCTGGAGCTATGGCTACACCTTC.

The DNA for the CDR3 is TGTGCCAGCTCACCTAATCAGGCTGAAGCTTTCTTT. The encoded protein is CASSPNQAEAFF. The chain couples TRBV18 to TRBJ1-1, with D unresolved. Germline V gene lookup returns CDR1 KGHSH and CDR2 LQKENI. This CDR3 region has 12 residues. Trimming removed 3 bases from V and 6 bases from J, with 8 bases in between.

This chain links TRBV9 with TRBJ2-5; no clear D. Germline-derived CDR1 and CDR2 are SGDLS and YYNGEE. Deletions cut 1 base from V and 5 bases from J, with 9 bases between. The CDR3 consists of 13 residues. As DNA, the CDR3 is TGTGCCAGCAGCGTATCCCCCGTGGAGACCCAGTACTTC. This codes for CASSVSPVETQYF.

V usage is TRBV6-2 or TRBV6-3 and J usage is TRBJ2-1; D possibly corresponds to TRBD2 (5 bases). Germline loops: CDR1 MNHEY, CDR2 SVGEGT. The V and J ends lost 4 bases and 9 bases respectively, with 16 bases between them. This CDR3 region has 14 residues. In nucleotides, the CDR3 is TGTGCCAGCAGTTCCCGACTACCTCCGGCTGAGCAGTTCTTC. This encodes CASSSRLPPAEQFF.

This rearrangement joins TRBV28 to TRBJ2-5, with 11 bases that match TRBD1. CDR1 and CDR2 (germline): MDHEN, SYDVKM. This CDR3 region has 16 residues. Trimming removed 5 bases from V and 2 bases from J; junction bases left unmatched: 7. CDR3 nucleotides: TGTGCCAGCAGTACCCCGGGACAGGGGGTACAAGAGACCCAGTACTTC. Amino acids: CASSTPGQGVQETQYF.

V usage is TRBV5-1 and J usage is TRBJ2-7; D ambiguous. The V and J ends lost 2 bases and 0 bases respectively, with 12 bases between them. From germline, CDR1 is SGHRS and CDR2 YFSETQ. The CDR3 has 15 residues. Here the CDR3 DNA reads TGCGCCAGCAGCTTATCTCCGTCCCTCTCCTACGAGCAGTACTTC. Its translation is CASSLSPSLSYEQYF.

The V gene is TRBV5-1, the J gene TRBJ1-3; TRBD1 aligns across 8 bases. The CDR3 covers 15 residues. CDR1 and CDR2 (germline): SGHRS, YFSETQ. The ends lost 4 bases at V and 4 bases at J; junction bases unmatched: 7. The CDR3 region is CASSPGTGQGNTIYF. For the CDR3, the DNA is TGCGCCAGCAGCCCGGGGACAGGCCAGGGAAACACCATATATTTT.

The J gene is TRBJ1-2, the V gene TRBV28; the D is unclear. The CDR3 has 15 amino acids. V lost 7 bases to trimming and J lost 2 bases, with 17 bases between them. Germline values: CDR1 MDHEN, CDR2 SYDVKM. The CDR3 loop is CASTIGLGRNYGYTF. DNA of the CDR3: TGTGCCAGCACCATAGGCCTCGGGAGAAACTATGGCTACACCTTC.

The V gene is TRBV9, the J gene TRBJ2-5, with 10 bases fitting TRBD2. CDR1 and CDR2 (germline): SGDLS, YYNGEE. The CDR3 covers 15 residues. V gave up 4 bases and J gave up 2 bases; unmatched junction bases: 5. CDR3 sequence (DNA): TGTGCCAGCAGCTCTAGCGGGGGAGAACAAGAGACCCAGTACTTC. Translated: CASSSSGGEQETQYF.

The chain joins TRBV5-5 to TRBJ2-3; possible D gene TRBD2, 5 bases. The CDR3 runs 16 residues. Trimming took 1 base from V and 2 from J, leaving 14 bases between them. Germline V gives CDR1 SGHKS, CDR2 YYEKEE (reference sequence). The CDR3 reads CASSLTPRGVTDTQYF. The CDR3 DNA reads TGTGCCAGCAGCTTGACCCCACGGGGAGTCACAGATACGCAGTATTTT. Full variable domain (rest looked up from reference TRBV5-5 and TRBJ2-3): DAGVTQSPTHLIKTRGQQVTLRCSPISGHKSVSWYQQVLGQGPQFIFQYYEKEERGRGNFPDRFSARQFPNYSSELNVNALLLGDSALYLCASSLTPRGVTDTQYFGPGTRLTVL.

The CDR3 sequence is CASSAQQGTYNEQFF. The CDR3 region has the DNA TGTGCCAGCAGCGCCCAACAGGGTACATACAATGAGCAGTTCTTC. The chain recombines TRBV9 with TRBJ2-1, with a possible D match to TRBD1 (6 bases). The CDR3 runs 15 residues. V was clipped by 3 bases and J by 4 bases, with 14 bases between them. Germline values: CDR1 SGDLS, CDR2 YYNGEE.

This clone has a handful of counts. The rearrangement uses TRBV6-1 and TRBJ1-1; D may be TRBD1 (5 bases). This CDR3 has 14 amino acids. V was pared by 2 bases and J by 5 bases, with 12 bases between. Germline CDR1 and CDR2: MNHNS and SASEGT. The CDR3 DNA is TGTGCCAGCAGTGAACGGTTGGGGGGGACTGAAGCTTTCTTT. Encoded protein: CASSERLGGTEAFF.

The chain recombines TRBV7-8 with TRBJ2-5, with TRBD1 identical over 7 bases. V trimming: 5 bases; J trimming: 5 bases; junction bases outside the gene matches: 8. The germline V gene encodes CDR1 SGHVS and CDR2 FQNEAQ. This CDR3 spans 14 amino acids. The CDR3: CASSNRGSWETQYF. CDR3 sequence (DNA): TGTGCCAGCAGCAACAGGGGTAGTTGGGAGACCCAGTACTTC.

V usage is TRBV7-9 and J usage is TRBJ1-1, with 10 nucleotides matching TRBD1. The CDR3 covers 16 residues. Germline loops: CDR1 SEHNR, CDR2 FQNEAQ (reference sequence). Trimming took 5 bases from V and 4 from J; bases not matched to a gene: 10. This chain's CDR3 is CASSVTGTGVSTEAFF. The CDR3 DNA reads TGTGCCAGCAGCGTAACCGGGACAGGGGTGAGCACTGAAGCTTTCTTT.

This sequence joins TRBV19 and TRBJ2-7, with 10 bases that match TRBD1. This CDR3 spans 18 amino acids. Germline V lookup: CDR1 LNHDA, CDR2 SQIVND (reference sequence). With V trimmed by 2 bases and J by 6 bases, 16 bases remained unmatched. CDR3 coding DNA: TGTGCCAGTAGTATACGATCCGGGACAGGGGCTTTTGGGGCCGAGCAGTACTTC. Protein product: CASSIRSGTGAFGAEQYF.